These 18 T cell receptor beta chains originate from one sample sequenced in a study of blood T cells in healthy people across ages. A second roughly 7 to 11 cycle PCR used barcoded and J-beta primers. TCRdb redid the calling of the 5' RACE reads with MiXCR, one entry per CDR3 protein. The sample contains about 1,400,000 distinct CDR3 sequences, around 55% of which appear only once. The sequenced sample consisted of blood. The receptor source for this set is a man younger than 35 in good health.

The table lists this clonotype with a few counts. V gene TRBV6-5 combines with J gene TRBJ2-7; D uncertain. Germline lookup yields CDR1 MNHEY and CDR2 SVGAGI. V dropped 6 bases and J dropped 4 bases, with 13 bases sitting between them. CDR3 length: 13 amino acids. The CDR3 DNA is TGTGCCAGCAGCCGCGATTACACGTACGAGCAGTACTTC. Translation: CASSRDYTYEQYF.

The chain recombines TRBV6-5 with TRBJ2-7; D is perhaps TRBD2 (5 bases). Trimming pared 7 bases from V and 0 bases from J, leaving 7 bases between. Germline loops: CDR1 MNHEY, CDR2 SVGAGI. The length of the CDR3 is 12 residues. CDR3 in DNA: TGTGCCAGCATTGGGAGCTCCTACGAGCAGTACTTC. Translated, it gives CASIGSSYEQYF.

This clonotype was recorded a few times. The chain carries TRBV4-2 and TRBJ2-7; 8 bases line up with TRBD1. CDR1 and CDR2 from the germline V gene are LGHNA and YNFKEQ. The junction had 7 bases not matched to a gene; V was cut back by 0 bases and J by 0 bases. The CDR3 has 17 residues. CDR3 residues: CASSQENGQGNSYEQYF. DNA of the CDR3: TGTGCCAGCAGCCAAGAGAACGGACAGGGAAACTCCTACGAGCAGTACTTC.

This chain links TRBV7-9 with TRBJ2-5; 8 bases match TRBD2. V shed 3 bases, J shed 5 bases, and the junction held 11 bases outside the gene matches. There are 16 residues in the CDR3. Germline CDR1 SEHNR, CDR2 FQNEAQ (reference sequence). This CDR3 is CASSFRIAGRPETQYF. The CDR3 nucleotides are TGTGCCAGCAGCTTTCGGATAGCGGGAAGGCCGGAGACCCAGTACTTC. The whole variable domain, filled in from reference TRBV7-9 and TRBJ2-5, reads DTGVSQNPRHKITKRGQNVTFRCDPISEHNRLYWYRQTLGQGPEFLTYFQNEAQLEKSRLLSDRFSAERPKGSFSTLEIQRTEQGDSAMYLCASSFRIAGRPETQYFGPGTRLLVL.

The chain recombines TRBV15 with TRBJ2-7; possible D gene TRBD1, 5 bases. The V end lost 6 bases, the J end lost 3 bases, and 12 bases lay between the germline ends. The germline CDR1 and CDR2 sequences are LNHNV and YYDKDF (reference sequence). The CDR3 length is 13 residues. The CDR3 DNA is TGTGCCACCAGGGACATCTCCTACTACGAGCAGTACTTC. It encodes CATRDISYYEQYF.

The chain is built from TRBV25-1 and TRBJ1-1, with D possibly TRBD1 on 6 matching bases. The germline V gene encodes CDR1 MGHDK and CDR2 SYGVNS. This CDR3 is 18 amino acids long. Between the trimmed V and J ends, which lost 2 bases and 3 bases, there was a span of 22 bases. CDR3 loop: CASSEGSGGGRGDTEAFF. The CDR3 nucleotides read TGTGCCAGCAGTGAAGGGAGTGGGGGGGGGCGAGGTGACACTGAAGCTTTCTTT.

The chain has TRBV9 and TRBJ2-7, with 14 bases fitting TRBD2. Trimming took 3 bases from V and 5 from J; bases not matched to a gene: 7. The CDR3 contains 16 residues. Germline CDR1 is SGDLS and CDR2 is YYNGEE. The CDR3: CASSAPGTSGSHEQYF. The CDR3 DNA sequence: TGTGCCAGCAGCGCCCCGGGGACTAGCGGGAGTCACGAGCAGTACTTC.

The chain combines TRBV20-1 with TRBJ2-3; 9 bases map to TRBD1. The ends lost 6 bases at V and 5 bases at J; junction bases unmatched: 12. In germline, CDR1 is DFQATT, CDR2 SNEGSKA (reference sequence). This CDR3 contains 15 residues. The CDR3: CSARPGQGLGDTQYF. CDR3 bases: TGCAGTGCACGACCGGGACAGGGTCTCGGAGATACGCAGTATTTT.

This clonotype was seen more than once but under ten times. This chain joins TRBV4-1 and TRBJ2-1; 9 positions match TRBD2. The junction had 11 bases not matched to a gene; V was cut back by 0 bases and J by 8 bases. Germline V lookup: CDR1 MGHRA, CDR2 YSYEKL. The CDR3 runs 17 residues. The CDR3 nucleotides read TGCGCCAGCAGCCAAGATATCGGGCGGGGGGGGTTCTATGAGCAGTTCTTC. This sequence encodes CASSQDIGRGGFYEQFF.

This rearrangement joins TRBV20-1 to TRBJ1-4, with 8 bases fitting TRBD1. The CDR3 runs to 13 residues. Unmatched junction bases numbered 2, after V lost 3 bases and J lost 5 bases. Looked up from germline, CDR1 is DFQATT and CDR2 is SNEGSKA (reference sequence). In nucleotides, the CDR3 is TGCAGTGCTAGTCAGGGGGCGAATGAAAAACTGTTTTTT. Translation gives CSASQGANEKLFF.

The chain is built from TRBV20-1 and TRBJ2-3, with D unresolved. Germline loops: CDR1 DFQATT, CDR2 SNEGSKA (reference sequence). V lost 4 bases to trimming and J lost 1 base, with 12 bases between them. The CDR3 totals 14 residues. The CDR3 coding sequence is TGCAGTGCTACGGGCCGGGTTGGCACAGATACGCAGTATTTT. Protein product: CSATGRVGTDTQYF.

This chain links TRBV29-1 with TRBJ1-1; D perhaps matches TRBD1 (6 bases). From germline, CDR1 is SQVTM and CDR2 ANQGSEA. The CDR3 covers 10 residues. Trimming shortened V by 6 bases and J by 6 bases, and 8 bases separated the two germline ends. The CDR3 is CSVKGAEAFF. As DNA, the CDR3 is TGCAGCGTCAAGGGGGCTGAAGCTTTCTTT.

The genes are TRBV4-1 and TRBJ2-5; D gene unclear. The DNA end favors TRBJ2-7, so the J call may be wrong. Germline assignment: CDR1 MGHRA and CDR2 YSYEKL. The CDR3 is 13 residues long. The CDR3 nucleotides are TGCGCCAGCAGCCAAGATGTGCACCGCGAGCAGTACTTC. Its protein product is CASSQDVHREQYF.

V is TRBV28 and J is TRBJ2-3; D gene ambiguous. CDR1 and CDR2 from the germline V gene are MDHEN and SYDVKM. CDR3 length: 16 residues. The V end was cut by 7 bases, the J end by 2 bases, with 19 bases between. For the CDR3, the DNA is TGTGCCAGCACCACGCCAATTATCGCAGCCACAGATACGCAGTATTTT. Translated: CASTTPIIAATDTQYF.

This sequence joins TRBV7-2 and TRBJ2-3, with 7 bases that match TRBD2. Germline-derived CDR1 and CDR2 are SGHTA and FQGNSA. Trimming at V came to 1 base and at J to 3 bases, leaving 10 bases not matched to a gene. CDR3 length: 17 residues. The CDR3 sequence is CASSLVFGGGPTDTQYF. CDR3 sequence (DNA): TGTGCCAGCAGCTTAGTGTTCGGGGGAGGGCCAACAGATACGCAGTATTTT.

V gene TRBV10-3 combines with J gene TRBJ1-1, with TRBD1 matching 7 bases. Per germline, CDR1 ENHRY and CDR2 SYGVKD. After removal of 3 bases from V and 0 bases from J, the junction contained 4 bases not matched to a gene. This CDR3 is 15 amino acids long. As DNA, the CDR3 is TGTGCCATCAGTGACCCCGGGACAGTGAACACTGAAGCTTTCTTT. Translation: CAISDPGTVNTEAFF.

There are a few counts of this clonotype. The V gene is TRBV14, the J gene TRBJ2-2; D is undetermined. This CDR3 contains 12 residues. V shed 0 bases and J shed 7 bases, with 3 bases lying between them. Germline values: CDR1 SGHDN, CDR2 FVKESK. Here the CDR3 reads CASSQEVGELFF. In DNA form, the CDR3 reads TGTGCCAGCAGCCAAGAAGTCGGGGAGCTGTTTTTT.

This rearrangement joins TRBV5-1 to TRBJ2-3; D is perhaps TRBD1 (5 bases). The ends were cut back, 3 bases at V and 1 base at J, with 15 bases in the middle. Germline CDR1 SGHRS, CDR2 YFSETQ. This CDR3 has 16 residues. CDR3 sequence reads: CASSSNPQGRTDTQYF. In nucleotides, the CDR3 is TGCGCCAGCAGCTCGAACCCGCAGGGCCGCACAGATACGCAGTATTTT.